These 5 T cell receptor beta chains share one sample of origin, sequenced in a study of cytomegalovirus exposure and HLA in healthy donors. The PCR made use of 60 Vbeta and 13 Jbeta primers. Only in-frame clones appear in the TCRdb table, and some are missing; sequencing was by immunoSEQ multiplex PCR. The sample contains approximately 150,000 clones, almost 80% of which appear only once. Sequencing was performed on PBMCs. These receptor sequences come from a man between 35 and 55 years old in good health and CMV-seropositive.

The V call is TRBV5-1, the J call TRBJ2-2, with D possibly matching TRBD1 (6 bases). CDR1 and CDR2 (germline): SGHRS, YFSETQ. The CDR3 consists of 17 residues. V gave up 6 bases and J gave up 5 bases, with 23 bases separating them. In DNA, the CDR3 is TGCGCCAGCAAAGGGGGATCGCCTAACAAGTTTACCGGGGAGCTGTTTTTT. The encoded protein is CASKGGSPNKFTGELFF.

V is TRBV11-2 and J is TRBJ2-5, with 7 positions matching TRBD2. Germline V gene data show CDR1 as SGHAT and CDR2 as FQNNGV. The CDR3 is made up of 15 amino acids. V lost 0 bases, J lost 4 bases, and 5 bases stayed unmatched. CDR3 DNA: TGTGCCAGCAGCTTAGAGGCGGGAGAGGGAGAGACCCAGTACTTC. Amino acid sequence: CASSLEAGEGETQYF.

The rearrangement uses TRBV5-1 and TRBJ1-1, with 7 positions matching TRBD1. V shed 5 bases and J 0 bases; nucleotides not matched to a gene: 7. In germline, CDR1 is SGHRS, CDR2 YFSETQ. CDR3 length: 15 amino acids. The CDR3 loop reads CASSEGASVNTEAFF. In DNA form, the CDR3 reads TGCGCCAGCAGTGAGGGGGCATCGGTGAACACTGAAGCTTTCTTT.

V is TRBV6-5 and J is TRBJ2-5; 12 bases match TRBD2. Per germline, CDR1 MNHEY and CDR2 SVGAGI. V gave up 4 bases and J gave up 5 bases; unmatched junction bases: 8. The CDR3 is made up of 16 amino acids. CDR3 DNA: TGTGCCAGCAGTTCTCCAAGACTAGCGGGAGTTGAGACCCAGTACTTC. Its protein is CASSSPRLAGVETQYF.

This chain joins TRBV5-1 and TRBJ2-1, with 9 bases that match TRBD2. CDR3 length equals 15 residues. V lost 4 bases to trimming and J lost 2 bases; unmatched junction nucleotides: 4. Germline V CDR1 and CDR2: SGHRS, YFSETQ. The CDR3 loop reads CASSSSGGAYNEQFF. The CDR3 coding sequence is TGCGCCAGCAGCAGTAGCGGGGGAGCCTACAATGAGCAGTTCTTC.